Shown below are 6 T cell receptor beta chains from a single sample sequenced in a study of T cell clonality in common variable immunodeficiency. Overall study findings and caveats: In common variable immunodeficiency, TCR beta chains reportedly carried fewer deletions and N-nucleotide insertions.

TCRdb's table, derived via immunoSEQ multiplex PCR, lists solely in-frame clones and lacks some. The sample holds some 27,000 clones, and no clone turns up only once. No antigen is known for these receptors. Source material: peripheral blood mononuclear cells. The receptors stem from a human donor with common variable immunodeficiency.

This clone was seen a few times. The read terminates 3 residues ahead of where the CDR3 ends, so the germline J gene completes it. V usage is TRBV11-2 and J usage is TRBJ2-1; 7 bases map to TRBD1. V lost 2 bases to trimming and J lost 2 bases; unmatched junction nucleotides: 3. This CDR3 region has 15 residues. Germline CDR1 is SGHAT and CDR2 is FQNNGV. The chain's CDR3 is CASSLNRGPYNEQFF. The sequenced CDR3 bases are TGTGCCAGCAGCTTAAACAGGGGCCCCTACAATGAG.

This clone was seen a handful of times. Sequencing ends 3 residues short of the CDR3 end; the germline J gene provides the rest. The chain employs TRBV19 and TRBJ1-5; D may be TRBD1 (5 bases). V was clipped by 1 base and J by 4 bases, with 11 bases between them. CDR3 length: 15 amino acids. Germline CDR1 reads LNHDA; CDR2 reads SQIVND (reference sequence). The DNA read from the CDR3 is TGTGCCAGTAGTATAGTTCAGGGACTAAATCAGCCC. This gives the protein CASSIVQGLNQP. The CDR3, in full, reads CASSIVQGLNQPQHF.

This clone appeared a few times. CDR3 residues: CASSSVPGQGKQKLFF. The sequenced part of the CDR3 DNA is TGTGCCAGCAGTTCCGTTCCGGGACAGGGGAAACAAAAA. The genes are TRBV6-2 or TRBV6-3 and TRBJ1-4, with 10 bases identical to TRBD1. Coverage ceases 3 residues before the CDR3 finishes, and the germline J gene fills in the end. V shed 4 bases and J 9 bases; nucleotides not matched to a gene: 11. The V gene's germline CDR1 is MNHEY and CDR2 SVGEGT. This CDR3 has 16 residues.

This clone was recorded many times. Read coverage stops 3 residues before the CDR3 terminus; the germline J gene supplies the remainder. The V gene is TRBV20-1, the J gene TRBJ2-5; 7 nucleotides agree with TRBD1. Trimming cost V 6 bases and J 4 bases; bases outside gene matches: 11. Per germline, CDR1 DFQATT and CDR2 SNEGSKA (reference sequence). The CDR3 covers 14 residues. CDR3 DNA, as far as it was read: TGCAGTGCCCAACATACAGGGGCCGGAGAGACC. Translating it yields CSAQHTGAGET. The whole CDR3 reads CSAQHTGAGETQYF.

This clone was seen many times. The CDR3 is cut off 3 residues early in the read; its end comes from the germline J gene. The genes are TRBV5-6 and TRBJ2-2, with 8 bases matching TRBD1. The V gene's germline CDR1 is SGHDT and CDR2 YYEEEE. J gave up 1 base and V 6 bases, and 5 bases lay outside the gene matches. The CDR3 length is 15 residues. This CDR3 reads CASTWGTGNTGELFF. The covered CDR3 bases are TGTGCCAGCACCTGGGGGACAGGGAACACCGGGGAG. Using reference TRBV5-6 and TRBJ2-2 for the parts outside the CDR3, the full variable domain is DAGVTQSPTHLIKTRGQQVTLRCSPKSGHDTVSWYQQALGQGPQFIFQYYEEEERQRGNFPDRFSGHQFPNYSSELNVNALLLGDSALYLCASTWGTGNTGELFFGEGSRLTVL.

This clone was seen at least ten times. With the read ending 3 residues before the CDR3 end, the germline J gene is used to fill in that end. This rearrangement joins TRBV5-6 to TRBJ1-2; possibly TRBD1 for D (5 bases). Germline V gene data show CDR1 as SGHDT and CDR2 as YYEEEE. V was shortened by 4 bases and J by 5 bases, with 18 bases between the two germline ends. This CDR3 has 15 amino acids. The sequenced CDR3 bases are TGTGCCAGCAGCCCTCAGGACAAAGACTTTTATGGC. The encoded protein is CASSPQDKDFYG. The CDR3 in full is CASSPQDKDFYGYTF.